This T cell receptor (beta chain) was sequenced during a study of blood T cell repertoires in COVID-19. Study-wide background: Donors in the United States, Italy and Spain gave samples during acute or convalescent COVID-19. From T cells, B-cell-depleted T cells, or PBMCs came the material, which was cDNA or gDNA.

This clone was observed a single time. In the authors' workflow: Quantification of nucleated cells was approximated via reference gene primer amplification. Generated by immunoSEQ multiplex PCR, the TCRdb table keeps only in-frame clones and is missing some. V and J calls plus clone size are reproduced from that table; the DNA served to infer D and trimming. Altogether over 85,000 clones are present, less than 95% being singletons, with the ten largest covering around 2.5%. The sequence derives from a human donor with active COVID-19. The donor label of this sample is uncertain. Material for sequencing was peripheral blood.

The CDR3 loop reads CASSPQGNTEAFF. CDR3 in DNA: TGTGCCAGCTCACCTCAGGGGAACACTGAAGCTTTCTTT. The chain recombines TRBV18 with TRBJ1-1, with a weak D call TRBD1 (5 bases). Trimming pared 3 bases from V and 1 base from J, leaving 6 bases between. CDR3 length: 13 residues. Germline V gene sequence: CDR1 KGHSH, CDR2 LQKENI.